This is a list of T cell receptor beta chains from one sample in a study of blood T cell repertoires in COVID-19. Here immunoSEQ multiplex PCR was the method, and the copy in TCRdb shows in-frame clones only, minus some. The sample holds 400,000 to 450,000 clones; around 88% are singletons and the top ten take around 12%. Sample: peripheral blood. All receptors derive from a woman in her forties or fifties with COVID-19, enrolled during active disease. CDR3s include the opening cysteine and the closing phenylalanine or tryptophan. D genes are given only for firm matches. Not all rows give a size; the values are once, few, many and, for expanded clones, a class.

d_call: TRBD1
clone_size: NA
j_call: TRBJ1-2
v_call: TRBV7-8
cdr3_nt: TGTGCCAGCAGACTCGGACAGGGGGATGGCTACACCTTC
cdr3_aa: CASRLGQGDGYTF

d_call: TRBD1
clone_size: NA
j_call: TRBJ1-1
v_call: TRBV28
cdr3_nt: TGTGCCATCTCCGTGACAGGGGATGATACTGAAGCTTTCTTT
cdr3_aa: CAISVTGDDTEAFF

d_call: NA
clone_size: NA
j_call: TRBJ2-1
v_call: TRBV6-6
cdr3_nt: TGTGCCAGCAGCCCAACTAGGAACTACAATGAGCAGTTCTTC
cdr3_aa: CASSPTRNYNEQFF

d_call: TRBD2
clone_size: NA
j_call: TRBJ2-2
v_call: TRBV2
cdr3_nt: TGTGCCATAGACCCTAGCGGGGGGGACACCGGGGAGCTGTTTTTT
cdr3_aa: CAIDPSGGDTGELFF

d_call: NA
clone_size: NA
j_call: TRBJ1-6
v_call: TRBV9
cdr3_nt: TGTGCCAGCAGCGCTGGACTCCTAAGCTCCTATAATTCACCCCTCCACTTT
cdr3_aa: CASSAGLLSSYNSPLHF

d_call: TRBD1
clone_size: once
j_call: TRBJ1-5
v_call: TRBV7-6
cdr3_nt: TGTGCCAGCAGCTTAGCGACAGGGGTTCAGCCCCAGCATTTT
cdr3_aa: CASSLATGVQPQHF

d_call: NA
clone_size: NA
j_call: TRBJ1-4
v_call: TRBV5-1
cdr3_nt: TGCGCCAGCAGCACATCAGGGGTCGATGAAAAACTGTTTTTT
cdr3_aa: CASSTSGVDEKLFF

d_call: NA
clone_size: NA
j_call: TRBJ2-7
v_call: TRBV7-9
cdr3_nt: TGTGCCAGCAGCTCCAGACAGTCGAGCTCCTACGAGCAGTACTTC
cdr3_aa: CASSSRQSSSYEQYF

d_call: TRBD1
clone_size: NA
j_call: TRBJ2-1
v_call: TRBV19
cdr3_nt: TGTGCCAGTAGTACAATGACAGGGGGCTATAGAAATGAGCAGTTCTTC
cdr3_aa: CASSTMTGGYRNEQFF

d_call: NA
clone_size: NA
j_call: TRBJ2-2
v_call: TRBV6-1
cdr3_nt: TGTGCCAGCAGTGAGAGGAGCAGGGGTGTTGGCACCGGGGAGCTGTTTTTT
cdr3_aa: CASSERSRGVGTGELFF

d_call: NA
clone_size: once
j_call: TRBJ1-3
v_call: TRBV6-5
cdr3_nt: TGTGCCAGCATGGCGAGGGCTGGAAACACCATATATTTT
cdr3_aa: CASMARAGNTIYF

d_call: TRBD1
clone_size: NA
j_call: TRBJ1-4
v_call: TRBV7-9
cdr3_nt: TGTGCCAGCAGGAAAGGGGACAGGGACGAAAAACTGTTTTTT
cdr3_aa: CASRKGDRDEKLFF

d_call: NA
clone_size: NA
j_call: TRBJ2-3
v_call: TRBV11-2
cdr3_nt: TGTGCCAGCAGCCTCGTCCGACTTAGCACAGATACGCAGTATTTT
cdr3_aa: CASSLVRLSTDTQYF

d_call: TRBD2
clone_size: NA
j_call: TRBJ2-2
v_call: TRBV3-1/TRBV3-2
cdr3_nt: TGTGCCAGCAGCCAACGCCTAGCGGGGGGGCCCGGGGAGCTGTTTTTT
cdr3_aa: CASSQRLAGGPGELFF

d_call: NA
clone_size: NA
j_call: TRBJ1-3
v_call: TRBV6-2/TRBV6-3
cdr3_nt: TGTGCCAGCAGTTTAATACCGGGACACCTGTCGCCCTCTGGAAACACCATATATTTT
cdr3_aa: CASSLIPGHLSPSGNTIYF

d_call: NA
clone_size: NA
j_call: TRBJ2-1
v_call: TRBV5-1
cdr3_nt: TGCGCCAGCACCGGGTCGGGGCGGGGTGAGCAGTTCTTC
cdr3_aa: CASTGSGRGEQFF